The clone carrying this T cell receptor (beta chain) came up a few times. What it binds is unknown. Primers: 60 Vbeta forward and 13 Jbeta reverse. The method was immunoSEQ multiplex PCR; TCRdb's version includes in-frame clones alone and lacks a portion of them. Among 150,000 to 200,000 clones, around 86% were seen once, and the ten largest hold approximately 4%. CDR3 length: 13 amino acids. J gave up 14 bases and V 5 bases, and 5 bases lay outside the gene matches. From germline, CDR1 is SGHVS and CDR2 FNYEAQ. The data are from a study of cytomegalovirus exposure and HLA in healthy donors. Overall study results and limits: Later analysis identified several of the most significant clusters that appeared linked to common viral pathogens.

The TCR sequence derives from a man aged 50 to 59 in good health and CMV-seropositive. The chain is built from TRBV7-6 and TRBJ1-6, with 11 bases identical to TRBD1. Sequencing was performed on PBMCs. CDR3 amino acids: CASSARDRGSLHF. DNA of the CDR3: TGTGCCAGCAGCGCGAGGGACAGGGGGTCCCTCCACTTT.